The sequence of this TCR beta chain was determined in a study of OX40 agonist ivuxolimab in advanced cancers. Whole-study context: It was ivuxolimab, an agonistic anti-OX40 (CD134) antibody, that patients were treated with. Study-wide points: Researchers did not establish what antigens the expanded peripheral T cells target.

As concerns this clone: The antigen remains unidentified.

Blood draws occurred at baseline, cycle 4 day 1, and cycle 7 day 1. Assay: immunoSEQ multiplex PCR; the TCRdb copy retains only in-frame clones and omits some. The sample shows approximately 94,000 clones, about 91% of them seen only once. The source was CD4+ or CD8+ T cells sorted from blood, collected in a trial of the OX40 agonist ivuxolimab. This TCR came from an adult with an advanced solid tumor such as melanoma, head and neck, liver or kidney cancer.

DNA for the CDR3: TGCGCCAGCAGTGAGTCGCGGGGGGGGACCGGGAGTAACACCGGGGAGCTGTTTTTT. Its translation: CASSESRGGTGSNTGELFF. The chain has TRBV10-2 and TRBJ2-2; 9 nucleotides line up with TRBD2. V shed 0 bases and J 2 bases; nucleotides not matched to a gene: 10. This CDR3 contains 19 residues. CDR1 and CDR2 (germline): WSHSY, SAAADI.